A single sample gave rise to the 8 T cell receptor beta chains below, sequenced in a study of human T cells and chemical hapten exposure. TCRdb itself ran the RACE reads through MiXCR, one entry per CDR3 protein. The table has 55,000 to 80,000 distinct CDR3 sequences, approximately 11% seen once. Time point: patch test 3, about 24 weeks after DPC sensitization. Indicated treatment: therapeutic diphenylcyclopropenone sensitization with weekly scalp DPC. Sequences were derived from whole blood, sampled in connection with sensitization to the hapten diphenylcyclopropenone (DPC). These receptors originate from a woman aged 30 to 39 with alopecia areata. Some clones in this sample may be carry-over from other donors' samples.

This clonotype was found a few times. The chain links TRBV4-3 to TRBJ2-7; 9 bases fit TRBD2. This CDR3 spans 16 amino acids. V lost 4 bases, J lost 2 bases, and 9 bases stayed unmatched. The germline V gene has CDR1 LGHNA and CDR2 YSLEER. CDR3 protein: CASSRAASGIPYEQYF. The CDR3 nucleotides read TGCGCCAGCAGCCGGGCGGCTAGCGGGATTCCCTACGAGCAGTACTTC.

This clonotype was counted ten times or more. The chain links TRBV29-1 to TRBJ1-2, with TRBD1 matching 9 bases. CDR3 length equals 17 residues. Germline CDR1 is SQVTM and CDR2 is ANQGSEA. V was clipped by 4 bases and J by 3 bases; unmatched bases: 15. The CDR3 loop reads CSVVEYNPGQGHYGYTF. The CDR3 region has the DNA TGCAGCGTTGTTGAATATAATCCGGGACAGGGACACTATGGCTACACCTTC.

This clonotype showed up many times. The gene calls are TRBV7-9 and TRBJ1-1, with D perhaps TRBD1 (5 bases). The CDR3 consists of 18 residues. V was pared by 4 bases and J by 0 bases, with 21 bases between. In germline, CDR1 is SEHNR, CDR2 FQNEAQ (reference sequence). The CDR3: CASSSRGGWGRLNTEAFF. In DNA, the CDR3 is TGTGCCAGCAGCTCAAGGGGTGGTTGGGGCCGACTGAACACTGAAGCTTTCTTT.

A remark on this clonotype: A read error may be the cause here, since a much bigger clone is one base away. The chain carries TRBV7-6 and TRBJ2-5, with D perhaps TRBD2 (5 bases). The CDR3 is made up of 13 amino acids. Germline V gives CDR1 SGHVS, CDR2 FNYEAQ. The CDR3 DNA sequence: TGTGCCGGCAGCCCCGGGGACCAAGAGACCCAGTACTTC. Encoded protein: CAGSPGDQETQYF.

This clonotype came up many times. The genes are TRBV7-2 and TRBJ1-2, with a tentative D call TRBD1 (5 bases). Germline V gives CDR1 SGHTA, CDR2 FQGNSA. V shed 5 bases and J shed 0 bases, with 16 bases lying between them. The CDR3 contains 16 residues. This chain's CDR3 is CASSLTPGLPNYGYTF. CDR3 in DNA: TGTGCCAGCAGCCTCACACCGGGGCTCCCTAACTATGGCTACACCTTC.

This clonotype was counted at least ten times. The gene calls are TRBV5-5 and TRBJ1-6, with D possibly TRBD1 on 5 matching bases. Trimming took 0 bases from V and 12 from J, leaving 16 bases between them. The germline CDR1 and CDR2 sequences are SGHKS and YYEKEE (reference sequence). CDR3 length equals 15 residues. The CDR3 spells CASSLGPDKGEPLHF. Written as DNA, the CDR3 is TGTGCCAGCAGCTTGGGGCCGGATAAAGGGGAACCCCTCCACTTT.

This clonotype was recorded many times. The genes are TRBV7-9 and TRBJ2-2; 9 bases line up with TRBD2. The CDR3 totals 17 residues. Losses at the gene ends were 10 bases for V and 7 bases for J; bases not matched to a gene: 19. Looked up from germline, CDR1 is SEHNR and CDR2 is FQNEAQ (reference sequence). CDR3 in amino acids: CATPPPSSGDYYGELFF. The CDR3 region has the DNA TGTGCCACCCCACCCCCATCTAGCGGGGATTACTACGGGGAGCTGTTTTTT.

The gene calls are TRBV7-8 and TRBJ1-4; 7 bases fit TRBD1. Germline V gene sequence: CDR1 SGHVS, CDR2 FQNEAQ. The CDR3 totals 15 residues. The ends lost 5 bases at V and 5 bases at J; junction bases unmatched: 8. CDR3 nucleotide sequence: TGTGCCAGCAGCCAAGGGGACAGCAAGAATGAAAAACTGTTTTTT. As protein: CASSQGDSKNEKLFF.